Described below is a single TCR beta chain sequence and its context. Its specificity is not known. This sample stems from a study of human CD8 memory T cell subsets. UMI-labeled 5' RACE was used to make TCR beta libraries. As handled by the study authors: Whatever TCR beta library was examined, it held from 2,500 to 3,500 up to about 18,000 functional CDR3 beta clonotypes. Each CDR3 protein gets one entry in TCRdb, which reprocessed the 5' RACE reads and gives no DNA. The V and J calls, along with clone size, are taken from TCRdb and not from the paper's own processing. This repertoire includes around 4,200 distinct CDR3 sequences. Findings and limits, study-wide: Chao1 estimates indicated that stem-like memory T cells may be more diverse than precursor exhausted T cells.

Germline V gene lookup returns CDR1 MDHEN and CDR2 SYDVKM. The CDR3 consists of 17 residues. This TCR was recovered from a human donor in good health. The material sequenced was CD8+ T cells from PBMCs. This chain uses TRBV28 with TRBJ1-5. This CDR3 reads CASSTTLRPSSCQPQHF. Combining the CDR3 with reference TRBV28 and TRBJ1-5 gives the whole variable domain DVKVTQSSRYLVKRTGEKVFLECVQDMDHENMFWYRQDPGLGLRLIYFSYDVKMKEKGDIPEGYSVSREKKERFSLILESASTNQTSMYLCASSTTLRPSSCQPQHFGDGTRLSIL.